This paragraph covers one T cell receptor (beta chain) sequence. Its recognized antigen is unknown. Base qualities are missing; no much larger clone stands one base away. This sample is drawn from a study of T-cell memory formation after mild COVID-19 (dated by TCRdb to the early 2020s). Background on the whole study: TCR sequence clusters from the two donors were found to be largely donor specific. In two donors, T-cell clones that expanded and contracted after mild COVID-19 were tracked by sequencing TCRalpha and TCRbeta repertoires over time. The cohort comprised two young, previously healthy adult volunteers, one female and one male.

Ficoll-Paque density gradient centrifugation was the method used to isolate PBMCs. The data were produced on an Illumina NovaSeq 6000. Using 5'RACE with constant-segment primers, TCRalpha and TCRbeta cDNA libraries were constructed, with sample barcodes and unique molecular identifiers added in the process. Trizol reagent was used to extract RNA from every sample. Libraries were amplified in two PCR steps, with a second sample barcode and Illumina TruSeq adapters added in the second step. Libraries were sequenced on an Illumina NovaSeq with 2 x 150 bp paired-end reads. In the original analysis: Reads were demultiplexed and collapsed into UMI-guided consensus sequences with migec v1.2.7. Using mixcr v2.1.11, UMI consensuses were aligned to TRA and TRB V and J templates and then assembled into clonotypes. A clonotype was counted as expanded or contracted only if both edgeR and NoisET called the change significant, with noise models trained on biological replicates. edgeR calls used a false discovery rate-adjusted p below 0.01 and a log2 fold-change threshold of 1. PCA with hierarchical clustering of max-normalized trajectories of the 1000 most abundant clonotypes was used as exploratory dynamics analysis. Separately sequenced CD4+ and CD8+ repertoires were used to assign a CD4 or CD8 phenotype to each responding clone. TCRdb trimmed public reads at Q25 via fastp, called clones via MiXCR and kept in-frame beta chains. Identical CDR3 proteins give one entry, which carries the most common genes and DNA. Clone size and V and J calls follow TCRdb, not the original study. Across this sample there are 350,000 or so distinct CDR3 sequences, with roughly 20% seen only once. The top ten clones comprise around 23% of the sample.

Reading the germline V gene gives CDR1 LGHNA and CDR2 YSLEER. V and J lose 0 bases and 7 bases, and a span of 21 bases separates them. The CDR3 has 18 amino acids, counting the end cysteine and phenylalanine. The DNA shown is the 54-base CDR3, in frame from base 1. What the study reported, not specific to this receptor: The detection of some responding clones in pre-infection memory suggests that pre-existing cross-reactive memory T cells joined the SARS-CoV-2 response. Contracting CD4+ clones were found mainly in CM and EM memory subsets, while CD8+ clones were enriched in EMRA. SARS-CoV-2 specificity was not confirmed for the second-wave clones peaking on day 37. Only two mild cases were covered by the study, and larger cohorts that include severe cases with pre-infection samples were considered necessary. Clones that contracted from day 15 to 85 showed balanced CD4/CD8 phenotypes, whereas a second wave of clones that expanded from day 15 to 37 leaned towards CD4+.

The V gene is TRBV4-3 and the J gene is TRBJ1-4; D gene: possibly TRBD1, on 5 matching bases. This clonotype originated in a man aged 18 to 29 who had mild COVID-19 (a few samples of this study predate the infection). The sample titles of this study are shuffled in the database, so cell type and time point are left out; the donor was told from shared clones. The specimen sequenced was PBMCs or a T cell subset sorted from them (not recorded which). The CDR3 here reads CASSQDGQGRGSGEKLFF. Here is the DNA: TGCGCCAGCAGCCAAGATGGGCAGGGTAGGGGTTCGGGTGAAAAACTGTTTTTT.